Listed below are T cell receptor beta chains from one sample, sequenced in a study of blood T cell repertoires in COVID-19. The repertoire was sequenced with immunoSEQ multiplex PCR; TCRdb's copy has only in-frame clones and lacks some. The table has approximately 400,000 clones, more than 75% seen once. Specimen: PBMCs or T cells enriched from blood (not recorded which). The receptors originated from a woman under 30 who had recovered from COVID-19. Both conserved end residues are part of each CDR3. Some rows mark clone size as missing; the rest say once, few, many or name a class of expanded clone.

cdr3_aa: CATSRSVSRPTTNEKLFF
v_call: TRBV15
clone_size: NA

cdr3_aa: CASSLEGTKNTGELFF
v_call: TRBV5-4
clone_size: NA

cdr3_aa: CASSFVQGTGPHEQFF
v_call: TRBV27
clone_size: NA

cdr3_aa: CASRPGDSYEQYF
v_call: TRBV27
clone_size: NA

cdr3_aa: CASSRDSYGYTF
v_call: TRBV25-1
clone_size: few

cdr3_aa: CASSFRLAPAEQYF
v_call: TRBV6-2/TRBV6-3
clone_size: NA

cdr3_aa: CASSLAGGEYGYTF
v_call: TRBV5-1
clone_size: NA

cdr3_aa: CASSIDETHYNEQFF
v_call: TRBV19
clone_size: NA

cdr3_aa: CAISESEAVSGNTIYF
v_call: TRBV10-3
clone_size: NA

cdr3_aa: CAWKTGGYEQYF
v_call: TRBV30
clone_size: NA

cdr3_aa: CASRQGANNEQFF
v_call: TRBV12-3/TRBV12-4
clone_size: NA

cdr3_aa: CASSVGAYTDTQYF
v_call: TRBV9
clone_size: NA

cdr3_aa: CASSASYEQYF
v_call: TRBV2
clone_size: once

cdr3_aa: CASSYSGVNSPLHF
v_call: TRBV5-1
clone_size: NA

cdr3_aa: CASSLWGARDRVASGNTIYF
v_call: TRBV5-1
clone_size: NA

cdr3_aa: CASSKGQGIYSEKLFF
v_call: TRBV19
clone_size: NA

cdr3_aa: CASSQGGQPQHF
v_call: TRBV6-5
clone_size: NA

cdr3_aa: CASSLNLSHVGSNQPQHF
v_call: TRBV5-4
clone_size: NA

cdr3_aa: CSASEYLGEHTEAFF
v_call: TRBV29-1
clone_size: NA

cdr3_aa: CAWSVGAGDFTDTQYF
v_call: TRBV30
clone_size: NA

cdr3_aa: CASSIENPGNTIYF
v_call: TRBV5-1
clone_size: NA

cdr3_aa: CATSRGGGSQETQYF
v_call: TRBV15
clone_size: NA

cdr3_aa: CASSMIRGDSPLHF
v_call: TRBV11-2
clone_size: NA

cdr3_aa: CASSSGVVFSDEQFF
v_call: TRBV7-3
clone_size: once

cdr3_aa: CASSPEQGAVNGYTF
v_call: TRBV18
clone_size: NA

cdr3_aa: CASSPNHSTGYGYTF
v_call: TRBV2
clone_size: NA

cdr3_aa: CASSPDRLTQYF
v_call: TRBV9
clone_size: NA

cdr3_aa: CASTTAKTGALRDEQYF
v_call: TRBV25-1
clone_size: NA

cdr3_aa: CASSFPRQGDEQYF
v_call: TRBV7-9
clone_size: NA

cdr3_aa: CASSVADLSGLEQFF
v_call: TRBV9
clone_size: NA

cdr3_aa: CASSYKVAGAYTEAFF
v_call: TRBV6-2/TRBV6-3
clone_size: NA

cdr3_aa: CASSIPRLGGYTF
v_call: TRBV19
clone_size: NA

cdr3_aa: CASSYSTQNTEAFF
v_call: TRBV6-2/TRBV6-3
clone_size: NA

cdr3_aa: CASGQGRDTDTQYF
v_call: TRBV7-7
clone_size: NA

cdr3_aa: CASSSFGGATEAFF
v_call: TRBV19
clone_size: NA

cdr3_aa: CASSRSGAPTYNEQFF
v_call: TRBV5-1
clone_size: NA

cdr3_aa: CASSYRTAANEKLFF
v_call: TRBV6-5
clone_size: NA

cdr3_aa: CASSPSTSGGETQYF
v_call: TRBV4-1
clone_size: NA

cdr3_aa: CASTTGKPGNTIYF
v_call: TRBV19
clone_size: NA

cdr3_aa: CSASQPRGGVHEQYF
v_call: TRBV20-1
clone_size: NA